This T cell receptor (beta chain) was identified during a study of blood T cell repertoires in COVID-19. The overall study: Nucleic acid was either cDNA or gDNA, and it came from T cells, B-cell-depleted T cells, or PBMCs.

Participants were aged 18 to 89 years, lived in about two dozen US areas, and enrolled virtually. Participants classified as exposed had met a COVID-19 case within 2 weeks before study entry. This CDR3 spans 12 amino acids. Trimming took 7 bases from V and 2 from J, leaving 7 bases between them. Germline values: CDR1 MNHEY, CDR2 SMNVEV (reference sequence). As processed by the authors: Estimated nucleated cell counts came from reference gene primer amplification. Produced via immunoSEQ multiplex PCR; TCRdb's table is partial and in-frame only. For V, J and clone size, that table is used; D and trimming come from the DNA. This table has 350,000 to 500,000 clones, approximately 91% appearing once.

The V call is TRBV27, the J call TRBJ2-3; a weak D match, TRBD1 (5 bases). This TCR was sampled from a woman between 18 and 29 years old who had been exposed to COVID-19. The sequenced sample was PBMCs or T cells enriched from blood (not recorded which). The CDR3 is CASTGFTDTQYF. The CDR3, as DNA: TGTGCCAGCACAGGGTTCACAGATACGCAGTATTTT.